This T cell receptor beta chain appears in the sequencing data of a study of T cells in Graves' hyperthyroidism and ophthalmopathy. Study overall: Peripheral blood was secured at the point of initial diagnosis, before any treatment. The study's findings and limits: Using 13 V-J features, a model discriminated ophthalmopathy from stable hyperthyroidism.

When ophthalmopathy did not progress within 18 months, Graves' hyperthyroidism was considered stable. Patients aged 18 to 65 with hyperthyroidism were newly diagnosed, with duration under 2 months. On this clonotype itself: Its antigen is undetermined.

The CDR3 has 15 amino acids. The V and J ends lost 5 bases and 6 bases, in that order; junction bases with no gene match: 3. Germline V CDR1 and CDR2: SGHTA, FQGTGA. The TCR beta CDR3 regions underwent amplification using RNA transcripts as the source. In the first-round RT-PCR of the TCR CDR3, the HTBI primer set was used. TCRdb reanalysed the multiplex PCR reads using MiXCR and keeps one entry per CDR3 protein. This sample carries approximately 400,000 distinct CDR3 sequences, 15% to 19% of them seen once, and the ten largest clones take 11% to 15%. Material for sequencing was blood. The TCR sequence derives from a young woman with Graves' hyperthyroidism. This chain joins TRBV7-3 and TRBJ2-1; 14 bases agree with TRBD2. The CDR3 here is CASSPGTSGGNEQFF. In nucleotides, the CDR3 is TGTGCCAGCAGCCCCGGGACTAGCGGGGGCAATGAGCAGTTCTTC.